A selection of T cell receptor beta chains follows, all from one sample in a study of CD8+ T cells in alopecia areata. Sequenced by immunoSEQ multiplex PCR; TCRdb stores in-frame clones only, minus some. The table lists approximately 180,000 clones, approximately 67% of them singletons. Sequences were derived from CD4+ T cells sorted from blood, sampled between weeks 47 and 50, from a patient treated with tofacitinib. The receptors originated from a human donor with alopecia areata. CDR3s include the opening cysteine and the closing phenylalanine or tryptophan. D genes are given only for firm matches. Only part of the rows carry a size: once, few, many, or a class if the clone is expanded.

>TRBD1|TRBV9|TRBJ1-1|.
CASSPRGGQMNTEAFF
TGTGCCAGCAGCCCCCGTGGGGGACAGATGAACACTGAAGCTTTCTTT
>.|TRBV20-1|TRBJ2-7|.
CSAGEGYEQYF
TGCAGTGCCGGAGAGGGCTACGAGCAGTACTTC
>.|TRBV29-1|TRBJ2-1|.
CSVPIPPGDNEQFF
TGCAGCGTTCCGATCCCCCCTGGCGACAATGAGCAGTTCTTC
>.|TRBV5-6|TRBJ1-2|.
CASSLAQSYYGYTF
TGTGCCAGCAGCTTGGCACAGAGCTACTATGGCTACACCTTC
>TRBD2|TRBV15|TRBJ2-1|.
CATETLAGARHNEQFF
TGTGCCACCGAGACACTAGCGGGGGCCCGACACAATGAGCAGTTCTTC
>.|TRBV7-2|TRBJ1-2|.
CASSLALAAHYGYTF
TGTGCCAGCAGCTTAGCGCTGGCAGCTCACTATGGCTACACCTTC
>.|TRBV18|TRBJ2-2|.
CASSVELDTGELFF
TGTGCCAGCTCAGTGGAGCTCGACACCGGGGAGCTGTTTTTT
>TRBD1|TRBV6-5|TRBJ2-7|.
CASSYLGTGGYEQYF
TGTGCCAGCAGTTATTTGGGGACAGGGGGCTACGAGCAGTACTTC
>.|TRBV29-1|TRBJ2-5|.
CSVATMYQETQYF
TGCAGCGTTGCCACCATGTACCAAGAGACCCAGTACTTC
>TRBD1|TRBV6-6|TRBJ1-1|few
CASSPQGVNTEAFF
TGTGCCAGCAGTCCACAGGGGGTGAACACTGAAGCTTTCTTT
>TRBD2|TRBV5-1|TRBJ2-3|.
CASSLETRTSGGRTDTQYF
TGCGCCAGCAGCTTGGAAACGCGGACTAGCGGGGGCCGCACAGATACGCAGTATTTT
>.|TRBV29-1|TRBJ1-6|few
CSVRQGNSPLHF
TGCAGCGTTCGCCAGGGCAATTCACCCCTCCACTTT
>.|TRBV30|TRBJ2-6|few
CARKNSGANVLTF
TGTGCCCGGAAGAACTCTGGGGCCAACGTCCTGACTTTC
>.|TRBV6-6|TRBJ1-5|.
CASSPRQGSSNQPQHF
TGTGCCAGCAGCCCTCGGCAGGGGAGCAGCAATCAGCCCCAGCATTTT
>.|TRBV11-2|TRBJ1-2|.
CASSPVPGGTYGYTF
TGTGCCAGCAGCCCGGTCCCGGGGGGGACCTATGGCTACACCTTC
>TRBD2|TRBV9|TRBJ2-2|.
CASSGTSGHTGELFF
TGTGCCAGCAGCGGGACTAGCGGTCACACCGGGGAGCTGTTTTTT
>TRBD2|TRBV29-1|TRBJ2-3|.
CSVAGLVTDTQYF
TGCAGCGTTGCGGGACTAGTAACAGATACGCAGTATTTT
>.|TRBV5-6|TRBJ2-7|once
CASSFRGQPRPEQYF
TGTGCCAGCAGCTTTCGAGGGCAGCCAAGACCCGAGCAGTACTTC
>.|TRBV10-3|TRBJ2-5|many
CAISELSSAAKTQYF
TGTGCCATCAGTGAGCTAAGTTCGGCTGCCAAGACCCAGTACTTC
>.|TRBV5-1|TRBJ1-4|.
CASSLEGTATAKLFF
TGCGCCAGCAGCTTGGAAGGGACGGCGACAGCAAAACTGTTTTTT
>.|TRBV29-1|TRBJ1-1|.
CSVDLGGTEAFF
TGCAGCGTTGATCTAGGAGGGACTGAAGCTTTCTTT
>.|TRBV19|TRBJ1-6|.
CASSSRQTPLHF
TGTGCCAGTAGTTCTCGACAGACACCCCTCCACTTT
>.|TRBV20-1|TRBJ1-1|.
CSARGSGLAFF
TGCAGTGCGCGGGGGAGCGGTTTAGCTTTCTTT
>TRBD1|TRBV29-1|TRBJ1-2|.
CSASAGGIDGYTF
TGCAGCGCCTCCGCAGGGGGCATAGACGGCTACACCTTC
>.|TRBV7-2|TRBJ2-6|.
CASTTGPADSGANVLTF
TGTGCCAGCACCACGGGACCCGCGGACTCTGGGGCCAACGTCCTGACTTTC
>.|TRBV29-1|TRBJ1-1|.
CSVDLGTEAFF
TGCAGCGTTGACTTGGGCACTGAAGCTTTCTTT